This entry is about one T cell receptor beta chain. It lacks a known antigen. The data stem from a study of T cells expressing NK-cell markers (dated by TCRdb to about 2020). Broadly, across the study: In sorted CD3+CD56+NKG2C+, CD3+CD56+NKG2C- and CD3+CD56-NKG2C+ T-cell subsets from eight donors, TCR beta-chain repertoires were profiled. Randomly selected healthy volunteers, three men and five women, were used as the eight sequenced donors. Among the eight sequenced donors, seven were HCMV-seropositive and one was HCMV-seronegative. Sequencing of the libraries produced 2 x 150 bp reads on Illumina HiSeq 2000/2500, MiSeq or NextSeq.

To determine HCMV serostatus, a commercial ELISA kit was used to detect HCMV-specific IgG in serum. Peripheral blood mononuclear cells were isolated from blood by Ficoll density gradient centrifugation. Sequencer: Illumina HiSeq 2000. TCR beta cDNA libraries were prepared using 5'RACE template switching, which introduced a universal primer site and unique molecular identifiers. cDNA synthesis was primed from the TCR beta constant segment, followed by two successive PCR amplification steps. Concerning the study's data processing: MIGEC was used to demultiplex reads and group reads by UMI, and MiTCR was used to assemble and quantify clonotypes. To exclude erroneous sequences, any TCR cDNA sequence not supported by at least two reads was discarded. Downstream repertoire analysis used the tcR package, and clonotypes were matched across fractions by CDR3 nucleotide sequence plus V segment. Antigen specificity was annotated against VDJdb with VDJmatch, allowing one amino acid substitution in CDR3. With the reads reprocessed by TCRdb, a single entry stands for each CDR3 protein sequence and no DNA is reported. None of the V and J calls come from the authors' own analysis; TCRdb made them. The sample table on file contains about 460,000 distinct CDR3 sequences. In total, the top ten clones hold more than 1.4% of the sample.

From a lookup of the germline V gene, CDR1 and CDR2 are SGDLS and YYNGEE. The CDR3, cysteine through phenylalanine, is 18 amino acids long. The nucleotide record is missing. General findings and caveats noted by the study authors: In several donors, the dominant CD3+CD56+NKG2C+ clonotypes were found to rank among the top 10 CD8+ clonotypes and to make up about 1.0-8% of CD8+ T cells. Whether the expanded NKG2C-expressing T cell clones were specific for HCMV antigens was left unclear. Those dominant clonotypes were again the most abundant among CD3+CD56-NKG2C+ cells in several donors, at roughly 25-60.1%.

The TCR sequence derives from a woman aged 45-60 years in good health. Donor details come from another sample of the same person, matched by shared clones. Input material: blood T cells: a sorted CD56 or NKG2C T cell subset, CD4+ or CD8+ T cells, or bulk PBMC T cells (not recorded which). Recombination linked TRBV9 to TRBJ2-1; checking the TCRdb D call of TRBD2 is not possible without DNA. The CDR3 region: CASSPRGSGSWRDNEQFF.